This T cell receptor (beta chain) emerged from a study of cytomegalovirus exposure and HLA in healthy donors. Study results and limitations: While the bulk of TCR sequences proved rare, some public TCRs turned up in many donors.

CDR1 and CDR2 (germline): WSHSY, SAAADI. V lost 4 bases to trimming and J lost 3 bases; unmatched junction nucleotides: 5. The CDR3 runs to 15 residues. Turning to this clone: Its antigen is still unknown.

The data were produced by immunoSEQ multiplex PCR, yet TCRdb's version contains in-frame clones alone and is incomplete. The sample consists of around 74,000 clones, just under 85% of them appearing once. The source of this sequence is a man aged 25-45 years in good health and CMV-seronegative. V gene TRBV10-2 combines with J gene TRBJ2-5; TRBD2 matches 10 bases. Sequencing input: PBMCs. CDR3 loop: CASSVVSGGEETQYF. The CDR3 DNA is TGCGCCAGCAGTGTGGTGAGCGGGGGGGAAGAGACCCAGTACTTC.